This TCR beta chain was identified in a study of blood T cell repertoires in COVID-19. Whole-study context: COVID-19 samples, acute and convalescent, were from the United States, Italy and Spain. T cells, B-cell-depleted T cells, or PBMCs provided the cDNA or gDNA that served as material.

Per the study methods: The assay estimated nucleated cells by amplifying reference gene primers. The data were produced by immunoSEQ multiplex PCR, yet TCRdb's version contains in-frame clones alone and is incomplete. Clone size and V and J calls were adopted from that table, with D and trimming inferred from the DNA. Here the sample spans over 60,000 clones, approximately 86% being singletons. The germline V gene encodes CDR1 MGHRA and CDR2 YSYEKL. Trimming removed 1 base from V and 1 base from J; junction bases left unmatched: 12. The length of the CDR3 is 19 residues. This clone has a single count.

The specimen was peripheral blood. The source of this sequence is an older woman with acute or convalescent COVID-19. This chain connects TRBV4-1 to TRBJ1-4; 7 positions match TRBD1. The CDR3 protein is CASSQGGWGQIQTNEKLFF. The CDR3 bases are TGCGCCAGCAGCCAAGGAGGCTGGGGACAGATCCAAACTAATGAAAAACTGTTTTTT.